These 22 T cell receptor beta chains came from one sample sequenced in a study of blood T cell repertoires in COVID-19. Repertoires were generated with immunoSEQ multiplex PCR, while TCRdb's copy carries only in-frame clones and drops some. The table records about 110,000 clones, about 83% of them present only once. Sequencing was done on a sample of peripheral blood. Receptors were obtained from a woman aged 65 to 85 with acute or convalescent COVID-19.

V usage is TRBV10-3 and J usage is TRBJ1-2; weak D call: TRBD1 (6 bases). The CDR3 has 12 residues. The germline V and J ends were trimmed by 5 bases and 5 bases, with 9 bases remaining between them. Germline CDR1 reads ENHRY; CDR2 reads SYGVKD. CDR3 nucleotides: TGTGCCATCAGTATGGACAGATATGGCTACACCTTC. Translated: CAISMDRYGYTF.

The J gene is TRBJ2-1, the V gene TRBV5-4; perhaps TRBD2 as D (5 bases). CDR3 size: 14 residues. V gave up 4 bases and J gave up 6 bases, with 14 bases separating them. Germline CDR1 and CDR2: SGHNT and YYREEE (reference sequence). CDR3 nucleotide sequence: TGTGCCAGCAGCGGCGGACTGGATGGCAATGAGCAGTTCTTC. It translates to CASSGGLDGNEQFF. The whole variable domain, filled in from reference TRBV5-4 and TRBJ2-1, reads ETGVTQSPTHLIKTRGQQVTLRCSSQSGHNTVSWYQQALGQGPQFIFQYYREEENGRGNFPPRFSGLQFPNYSSELNVNALELDDSALYLCASSGGLDGNEQFFGPGTRLTVL.

The chain joins TRBV14 to TRBJ1-1; D is perhaps TRBD1 (5 bases). CDR3 length equals 14 residues. Germline V lookup: CDR1 SGHDN, CDR2 FVKESK. V lost 6 bases and J 1 base, leaving 12 bases between the germline ends. The CDR3 nucleotides are TGTGCCAGCAGGGGAATAGACAGGAACACTGAAGCTTTCTTT. Its translation is CASRGIDRNTEAFF.

The chain carries TRBV28 and TRBJ1-2; TRBD1 is a possible D gene (5 bases). With 7 bases removed from V and 3 bases from J, the gap between germline ends came to 12 bases. The CDR3 has 13 amino acids. CDR1 is MDHEN and CDR2 is SYDVKM in the germline V gene. As DNA, the CDR3 is TGTGCCAGCACCCCGGGGGAAGACTATGGCTACACCTTC. This encodes CASTPGEDYGYTF.

This clone was observed a handful of times. This specimen includes other DNA sequences encoding the same CDR3. The V call is TRBV7-2, the J call TRBJ1-1; 8 bases fit TRBD1. The CDR3 has 13 residues. V dropped 4 bases and J dropped 5; count of bases not matched to a gene: 3. Looked up from germline, CDR1 is SGHTA and CDR2 is FQGNSA. CDR3: CASSYRTGTEAFF. CDR3 DNA: TGTGCCAGCAGCTACCGGACAGGGACTGAAGCTTTCTTT.

V gene TRBV7-2 combines with J gene TRBJ1-2; 8 bases match TRBD1. The CDR3 loop spans 14 amino acids. Germline V gene data show CDR1 as SGHTA and CDR2 as FQGNSA. J was trimmed by 4 bases and V by 1 base; bases with no gene match: 2. Here the CDR3 reads CASSLGTGPYGYTF. The CDR3 nucleotides are TGTGCCAGCAGCTTAGGGACAGGGCCCTATGGCTACACCTTC. The variable domain in full, with the rest retrieved from reference TRBV7-2 and TRBJ1-2, is GAGVSQSPSNKVTEKGKDVELRCDPISGHTALYWYRQSLGQGLEFLIYFQGNSAPDKSGLPSDRFSAERTGGSVSTLTIQRTQQEDSAVYLCASSLGTGPYGYTFGSGTRLTVV.

This chain uses TRBV13 with TRBJ1-3; unclear D gene. Trimming removed 0 bases from V and 0 bases from J, with 27 bases in between. The CDR3 spans 22 residues. The germline CDR1 and CDR2 sequences are PRHDT and FYEKMQ (reference sequence). The CDR3 loop is CASSLGPAPVLLDFYSGNTIYF. In DNA, the CDR3 is TGTGCCAGCAGCTTAGGCCCAGCCCCGGTCCTACTAGACTTTTACTCTGGAAACACCATATATTTT.

The rearrangement joins TRBV30 to TRBJ1-3; TRBD1 matches at 9 bases. CDR1 and CDR2 from the germline V gene are GTSNPN and SVGIG (reference sequence). This CDR3 comprises 15 residues. The V gene end was trimmed by 2 bases and the J gene end by 0 bases; junction bases not matched to a gene: 2. The CDR3 sequence: CAWSMDRGSGNTIYF. The CDR3 DNA follows: TGTGCCTGGAGTATGGACAGGGGCTCTGGAAACACCATATATTTT.

The chain has TRBV9 and TRBJ2-3; D possibly corresponds to TRBD1 (7 bases). V dropped 4 bases and J dropped 2 bases, with 14 bases sitting between them. The CDR3 is 15 amino acids. CDR1 and CDR2 from the germline V gene are SGDLS and YYNGEE. This CDR3 reads CASSRGTDHTDTQYF. For the CDR3, the DNA is TGTGCCAGCAGCCGGGGGACAGACCACACAGATACGCAGTATTTT.

V is TRBV27 and J is TRBJ2-7; 8 nucleotides align to TRBD1. In germline, CDR1 is MNHEY, CDR2 SMNVEV (reference sequence). V trimming: 5 bases; J trimming: 6 bases; junction bases outside the gene matches: 12. CDR3 length: 15 residues. CDR3 amino acids: CASSTQGAPRIEQYF. The CDR3 nucleotides are TGTGCCAGCAGTACTCAGGGGGCCCCGAGGATCGAGCAGTACTTC.

The count of this clone is one. The chain joins TRBV28 to TRBJ2-3, with D perhaps TRBD2 (6 bases). The germline CDR1 and CDR2 sequences are MDHEN and SYDVKM. Trimming removed 3 bases from V and 5 bases from J, with 15 bases in between. The CDR3 covers 15 residues. CDR3 in amino acids: CASSLGGATVDTQYF. The CDR3 region has the DNA TGTGCCAGCAGTTTGGGGGGAGCGACGGTAGATACGCAGTATTTT.

The gene calls are TRBV2 and TRBJ1-2; 9 bases are shared with TRBD1. After removal of 7 bases from V and 3 bases from J, the junction contained 6 bases not matched to a gene. The CDR3 totals 14 residues. Looked up from germline, CDR1 is SNHLY and CDR2 is FYNNEI. In DNA, the CDR3 is TGTGCCAGCAAGGCGACAGGGGGGGACTATGGCTACACCTTC. Amino acid sequence: CASKATGGDYGYTF.

J is TRBJ2-3 and V is TRBV3-1 (or the pseudogene TRBV3-2), with no clear D. Trimming stripped 0 bases from V and 2 bases from J, with 12 bases between. The CDR3 is 16 residues long. Germline V gene data show CDR1 as LGHDT and CDR2 as YNNKEL (reference sequence). Written as DNA, the CDR3 is TGTGCCAGCAGCCAAGAAACTGTCCAAGACACAGATACGCAGTATTTT. As protein: CASSQETVQDTDTQYF.

The V gene is TRBV6-5, the J gene TRBJ2-5, with TRBD2 identical over 7 bases. V was clipped by 0 bases and J by 2 bases; unmatched bases: 3. Germline values: CDR1 MNHEY, CDR2 SVGAGI. The CDR3 is 15 residues long. CDR3 nucleotides: TGTGCCAGCAGTTACTCCGAGGGAGGGCAAGAGACCCAGTACTTC. Translation: CASSYSEGGQETQYF.

CDR3 sequence (DNA): TGTGCCACCTCGACAACGGTGAACACTGAAGCTTTCTTT. This gives the protein CATSTTVNTEAFF. V and J are TRBV6-5 and TRBJ1-1; D unclear. Germline CDR1 reads MNHEY; CDR2 reads SVGAGI. V lost 10 bases to trimming and J lost 0 bases, with 12 bases between them. This CDR3 has 13 residues.

J is TRBJ2-2 and V is TRBV19; D is possibly TRBD1 (5 bases). V gave up 5 bases and J gave up 4 bases, with 11 bases separating them. From germline, CDR1 is LNHDA and CDR2 SQIVND (reference sequence). There are 14 residues in the CDR3. CDR3 DNA: TGTGCCAGTAGTTTAACAGGTGCCACCGGGGAGCTGTTTTTT. Residues: CASSLTGATGELFF.

The chain couples TRBV9 to TRBJ2-3, with a possible D match to TRBD2 (5 bases). Germline CDR1 and CDR2: SGDLS and YYNGEE. The CDR3 loop spans 14 amino acids. V lost 4 bases to trimming and J lost 4 bases, with 13 bases between them. CDR3 sequence: CASSPGGGPDTQYF. The CDR3, as DNA: TGTGCCAGCAGCCCTGGAGGAGGCCCAGATACGCAGTATTTT.

The CDR3 DNA is TGTGCCAGCAGCTTAGGACTAGCGGGGGGGCAGGGTGAGCAGTTCTTC. Amino acid sequence: CASSLGLAGGQGEQFF. The chain is built from TRBV7-2 and TRBJ2-1, with TRBD2 matching 14 bases. V lost 1 base to trimming and J lost 9 bases; unmatched junction nucleotides: 5. Germline CDR1 SGHTA, CDR2 FQGNSA. The CDR3 is 16 residues long.

This chain joins TRBV2 and TRBJ1-6; 10 nucleotides align to TRBD1. V was clipped by 5 bases and J by 6 bases; unmatched bases: 7. Germline V gene lookup returns CDR1 SNHLY and CDR2 FYNNEI. This CDR3 is built from 16 residues. DNA for the CDR3: TGTGCCAGCAGTTTCCTGGGACAGGGGACTAATTCACCCCTCCACTTT. This gives the protein CASSFLGQGTNSPLHF.

This CDR3 is CASSLEASGYEQFF. The CDR3 DNA reads as TGCGCCAGCAGCTTGGAGGCTAGCGGGTATGAGCAGTTCTTC. This chain links TRBV5-1 with TRBJ2-1, with 8 bases that match TRBD2. Germline CDR1 SGHRS, CDR2 YFSETQ. The CDR3 has 14 amino acids. The V and J ends lost 0 bases and 8 bases, in that order; junction bases with no gene match: 4. Full variable domain (outside the CDR3, taken from reference TRBV5-1 and TRBJ2-1): KAGVTQTPRYLIKTRGQQVTLSCSPISGHRSVSWYQQTPGQGLQFLFEYFSETQRNKGNFPGRFSGRQFSNSRSEMNVSTLELGDSALYLCASSLEASGYEQFFGPGTRLTVL.

V and J are TRBV7-3 and TRBJ2-3; 7 bases align to TRBD2. Looked up from germline, CDR1 is SGHTA and CDR2 is FQGTGA. Germline trimming cut 3 bases from V and 3 bases from J; bases unmatched to any gene: 3. The CDR3 extends over 14 amino acids. In nucleotides, the CDR3 is TGTGCCAGCAGCTTGCGGGAGTGGACAGATACGCAGTATTTT. Encoded protein: CASSLREWTDTQYF.

The genes are TRBV9 and TRBJ1-1; D is possibly TRBD1 (5 bases). The germline V and J ends were trimmed by 0 bases and 3 bases, with 15 bases remaining between them. There are 16 residues in the CDR3. CDR1 and CDR2 (germline): SGDLS, YYNGEE. The CDR3 DNA reads TGTGCCAGCAGCGTAGCTATAGGGGTGGGGTACACTGAAGCTTTCTTT. It yields the protein CASSVAIGVGYTEAFF.